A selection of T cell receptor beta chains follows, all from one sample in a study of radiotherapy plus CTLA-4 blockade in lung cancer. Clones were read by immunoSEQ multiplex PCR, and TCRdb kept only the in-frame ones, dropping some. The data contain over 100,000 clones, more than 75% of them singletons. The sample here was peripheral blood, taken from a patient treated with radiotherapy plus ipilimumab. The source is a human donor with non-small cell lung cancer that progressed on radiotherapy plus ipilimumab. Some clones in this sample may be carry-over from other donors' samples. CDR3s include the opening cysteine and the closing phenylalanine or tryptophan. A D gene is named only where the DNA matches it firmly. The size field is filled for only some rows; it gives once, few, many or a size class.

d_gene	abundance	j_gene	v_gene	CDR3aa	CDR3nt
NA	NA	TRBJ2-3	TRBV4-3	CASSQGSLGLTTDTQYF	TGCGCCAGCAGCCAAGGTTCCCTTGGGTTAACCACAGATACGCAGTATTTT
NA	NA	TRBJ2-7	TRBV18	CASSLTGGAGMSQYEQYF	TGTGCCAGCTCACTAACAGGGGGGGCCGGAATGTCTCAATACGAGCAGTACTTC
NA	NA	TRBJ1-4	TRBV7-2	CASSLLGAATNEKLFF	TGTGCCAGCAGCTTACTGGGGGCCGCAACTAATGAAAAACTGTTTTTT
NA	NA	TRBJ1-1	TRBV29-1	CSVTQGNTEAFF	TGCAGCGTTACACAGGGGAACACTGAAGCTTTCTTT
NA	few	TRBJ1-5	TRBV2	CASKGVGNQPQHF	TGTGCCAGCAAGGGGGTGGGCAATCAGCCCCAGCATTTT
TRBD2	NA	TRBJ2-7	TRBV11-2	CASSSGLAYEQYF	TGTGCCAGCAGCTCAGGACTAGCCTACGAGCAGTACTTC
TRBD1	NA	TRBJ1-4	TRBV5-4	CASSRQGMGVWKDEKLFF	TGTGCCAGCAGCCGACAGGGAATGGGAGTATGGAAGGATGAAAAACTGTTTTTT
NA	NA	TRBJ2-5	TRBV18	CASSPPYIRETQYF	TGTGCCAGCTCACCACCGTACATAAGGGAGACCCAGTACTTC
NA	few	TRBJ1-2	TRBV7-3	CASSSTREALEGYTF	TGTGCCAGCAGCTCCACCAGGGAGGCTCTGGAGGGCTACACCTTC
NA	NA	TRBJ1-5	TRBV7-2	CASSLDIGGFFGNQPQHF	TGTGCCAGCAGCTTAGATATAGGGGGTTTTTTCGGCAATCAGCCCCAGCATTTT
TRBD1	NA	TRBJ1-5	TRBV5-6	CASSLLGQGVGQPQHF	TGTGCCAGCAGCTTGTTAGGACAGGGAGTGGGTCAGCCCCAGCATTTT
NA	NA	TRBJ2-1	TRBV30	CAWSAGTNYNEQFF	TGTGCCTGGAGTGCCGGGACAAACTACAATGAGCAGTTCTTC
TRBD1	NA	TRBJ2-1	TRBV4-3	CASSHYRDRGSNEQFF	TGCGCCAGCAGCCATTACCGGGACAGGGGTTCCAATGAGCAGTTCTTC
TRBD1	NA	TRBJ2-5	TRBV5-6	CASTPRLGQVVPETQYF	TGTGCCAGCACCCCGAGGCTGGGACAGGTCGTCCCAGAGACCCAGTACTTC
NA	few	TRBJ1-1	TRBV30	CAWSRRAEAFF	TGTGCCTGGAGTCGGCGCGCTGAAGCTTTCTTT
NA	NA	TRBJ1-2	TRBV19	CASSTWKGLTHYGYTF	TGTGCCAGTAGTACGTGGAAGGGGTTAACGCACTATGGCTACACCTTC
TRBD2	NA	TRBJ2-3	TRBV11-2	CASSYGTSGDTQYF	TGTGCCAGCAGCTACGGGACTAGCGGAGATACGCAGTATTTT
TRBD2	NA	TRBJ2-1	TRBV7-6	CASSLEAGAGYNEQFF	TGTGCCAGCAGCTTAGAAGCGGGGGCCGGATACAATGAGCAGTTCTTC
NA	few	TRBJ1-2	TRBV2	CASSGEYYGYTF	TGTGCCAGCAGTGGGGAATACTATGGCTACACCTTC
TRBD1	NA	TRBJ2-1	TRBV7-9	CASHTGEDEQFF	TGTGCCAGCCATACAGGGGAAGATGAGCAGTTCTTC
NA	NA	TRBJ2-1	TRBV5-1	CASSQRQALRNEQFF	TGCGCCAGCAGCCAAAGACAGGCGCTGAGGAATGAGCAGTTCTTC
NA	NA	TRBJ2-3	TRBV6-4	CASSAQGEDTQYF	TGTGCCAGCAGTGCCCAAGGGGAAGATACGCAGTATTTT
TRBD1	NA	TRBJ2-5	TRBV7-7	CASSLPTQGQETQYF	TGTGCTAGCAGCTTGCCGACACAGGGGCAAGAGACCCAGTACTTC
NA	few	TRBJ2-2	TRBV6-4	CASSPRTQLGTGELFF	TGTGCCAGCAGCCCGAGGACCCAACTCGGCACCGGGGAGCTGTTTTTT
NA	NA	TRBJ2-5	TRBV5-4	CASSLYPEGGTQYF	TGTGCCAGCAGCTTATACCCCGAGGGGGGGACCCAGTACTTC
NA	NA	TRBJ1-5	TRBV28	CASSLIYQPQHF	TGTGCCAGCAGTCTCATATATCAGCCCCAGCATTTT
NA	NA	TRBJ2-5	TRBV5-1	CASSLAGQSTQYF	TGCGCCAGCAGCTTGGCAGGGCAGTCGACCCAGTACTTC
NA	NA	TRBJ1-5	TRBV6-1	CASSILMGQPQHF	TGTGCCAGCAGTATACTAATGGGGCAGCCCCAGCATTTT
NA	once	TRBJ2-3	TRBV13	CASSSQRGTDTQYF	TGTGCCAGCAGCTCACAGCGGGGCACAGATACGCAGTATTTT
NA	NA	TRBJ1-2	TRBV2	CASSESAVGGGYTF	TGTGCCAGCAGTGAATCGGCTGTAGGGGGAGGCTACACCTTC
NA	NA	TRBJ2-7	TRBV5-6	CASSSLGSSYEQYF	TGTGCCAGCAGCTCACTAGGGAGCTCCTACGAGCAGTACTTC
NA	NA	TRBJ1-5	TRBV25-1	CASSDSYSNQPQHF	TGTGCCAGCAGTGACTCATATAGCAATCAGCCCCAGCATTTT
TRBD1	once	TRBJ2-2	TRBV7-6	CASSPGGQGNTGELFF	TGTGCCAGCAGCCCCGGGGGACAGGGGAACACCGGGGAGCTGTTTTTT
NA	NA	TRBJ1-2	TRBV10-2	CASSRTQYGYTF	TGCGCCAGCAGTAGGACTCAATATGGCTACACCTTC
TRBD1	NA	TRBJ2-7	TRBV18	CASSPGQGIGEQYF	TGTGCCAGCTCACCGGGACAGGGTATCGGCGAGCAGTACTTC
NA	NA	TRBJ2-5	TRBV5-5	CASSFLRTQETQYF	TGTGCCAGCAGCTTTTTGCGGACCCAAGAGACCCAGTACTTC
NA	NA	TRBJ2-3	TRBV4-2	CASSQEGGGSTDTQYF	TGTGCCAGCAGCCAAGAAGGTGGGGGGAGCACAGATACGCAGTATTTT
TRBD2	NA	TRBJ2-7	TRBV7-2	CASSYGTSGYEQYF	TGTGCCAGCAGTTACGGGACTAGCGGGTACGAGCAGTACTTC
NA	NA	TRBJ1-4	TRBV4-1	CASSQGRIEKLFF	TGCGCCAGCAGCCAGGGCAGAATTGAAAAACTGTTTTTT
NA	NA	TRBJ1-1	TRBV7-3	CASSLGRNTEAFF	TGTGCCAGCAGCTTGGGCAGGAACACTGAAGCTTTCTTT
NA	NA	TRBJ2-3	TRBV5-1	CASSTTKDTQYF	TGCGCCAGCAGTACGACCAAAGATACGCAGTATTTT
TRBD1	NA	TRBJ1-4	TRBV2	CASSVTGRGEKLFF	TGTGCCAGCAGTGTGACAGGGAGGGGGGAAAAACTGTTTTTT
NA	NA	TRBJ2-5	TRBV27	CASSLLGGRETQYF	TGTGCCAGCAGTTTATTGGGAGGTAGGGAGACCCAGTACTTC
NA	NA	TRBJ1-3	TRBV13	CASSSPSGNTIYF	TGTGCCAGCAGCTCCCCCTCTGGAAACACCATATATTTT
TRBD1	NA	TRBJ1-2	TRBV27	CASSRQGTSYGYTF	TGTGCCAGCAGTAGACAGGGGACCTCCTATGGCTACACCTTC
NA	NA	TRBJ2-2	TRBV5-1	CASSLGAAGELFF	TGCGCCAGCAGCTTGGGTGCGGCCGGGGAGCTGTTTTTT
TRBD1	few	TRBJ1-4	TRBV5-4	CASSLTGQGRTNEKLFF	TGTGCCAGCAGCTTAACGGGACAGGGGAGAACTAATGAAAAACTGTTTTTT
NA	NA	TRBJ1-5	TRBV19	CASSIVYSLSNQPQHF	TGTGCCAGTAGTATAGTGTACAGCCTTAGCAATCAGCCCCAGCATTTT
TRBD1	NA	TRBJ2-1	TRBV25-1	CASSDGTVLPEVDEQFF	TGTGCCAGCAGTGATGGGACAGTCCTACCTGAGGTGGATGAGCAGTTCTTC
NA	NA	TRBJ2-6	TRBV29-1	CSVEGGPSGANVLTF	TGCAGCGTTGAAGGTGGTCCGAGCGGGGCCAACGTCCTGACTTTC
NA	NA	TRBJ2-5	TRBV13	CASSLVRSGSETQYF	TGTGCCAGCAGCTTAGTACGGTCGGGGAGTGAGACCCAGTACTTC
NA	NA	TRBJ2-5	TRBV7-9	CASSLGGSAETQYF	TGTGCCAGCAGCTTAGGAGGTAGCGCCGAGACCCAGTACTTC
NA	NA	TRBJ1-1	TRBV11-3	CASSLGLNTEAFF	TGTGCCAGCAGCTTAGGTCTGAACACTGAAGCTTTCTTT
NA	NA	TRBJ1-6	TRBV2	CASMPGHKNSPLHF	TGTGCCAGCATGCCGGGACACAAGAATTCACCCCTCCACTTT
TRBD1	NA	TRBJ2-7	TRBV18	CASSPPGQGIKQYF	TGTGCCAGCTCTCCCCCCGGACAGGGGATAAAGCAGTACTTC
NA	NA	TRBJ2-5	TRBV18	CASSPGSQETQYF	TGTGCCAGCTCACCGGGATCACAAGAGACCCAGTACTTC
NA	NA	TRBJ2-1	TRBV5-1	CASSFPSVYHEQFF	TGCGCCAGCAGCTTCCCCTCAGTCTACCATGAGCAGTTCTTC
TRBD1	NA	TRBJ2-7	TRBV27	CASGTRGQAWQYF	TGTGCCAGCGGGACGCGCGGACAGGCATGGCAGTACTTC
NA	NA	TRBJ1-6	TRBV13	CASSLFGFGPRLALHF	TGTGCCAGCAGCTTATTTGGCTTTGGACCCCGGTTGGCCCTCCACTTT